This T cell receptor (beta chain) emerged from a study of vaccination and CD4 T cells after COVID-19 (dated by TCRdb to 2021 to 2024). Context from the whole study: Convalescent patients had a positive SARS-CoV-2 result on nasal swab PCR, and of these patients, some 10 had mild disease and one had severe disease. The convalescent cohort comprised six males and four females, including two Hispanic individuals, seven Caucasians, two Asians and one multiracial person. Two doses of either the Pfizer-BioNTech BNT162b2 vaccine (n=8) or the Moderna mRNA-1273 vaccine (n=2) were administered to participants. Post-COVID blood samples from convalescent patients were collected a median of around 110 days after diagnosis, with a range of 35 to 161 days. Post-vaccine blood samples were taken a median of 72 days after the second vaccine dose, with a range of about 13 to 241 days. The cultures were stimulated with overlapping spike peptide pools from SARS-CoV-2 and from the common cold coronaviruses HCoV-NL63, HCoV-OC43 and HCoV-229E. In control cultures, a CEFX viral epitope pool was used as positive control, an HIV-1 Nef peptide pool was used as negative control, or no peptide was added. In ten to eleven COVID-19 convalescent patients and a few infection-naive healthy vaccine recipients, the spike-specific CD4+ TCR repertoire before mRNA vaccination was compared with the repertoire after mRNA vaccination. Study-wide findings and limitations: The median count of SARS-CoV-2-reactive clonotypes went up from 21 after infection to more than 30 after vaccination, although the change was not significant. Of the vaccine-specific clones found in convalescent patients, nearly all (304 of 307) were mono-reactive for SARS-CoV-2 spike instead of being cross-reactive with common cold coronaviruses. Among the post-vaccine SARS-CoV-2-reactive clones in convalescent patients, a median around 85% showed up only after vaccination, which suggests vaccine-specific priming. The number of convalescent patients in the study was relatively small, and the study did not examine early timepoints following natural infection.

Libraries were constructed by PCR. DNA from cultured CD4+ T cells underwent TCR sequencing with the Oncomine TCR Beta short-read assay at the Johns Hopkins FTIC core. The QIAamp micro DNA kit was used to extract genomic DNA from the cultured CD4+ T cells. Oncomine TCR Beta libraries from cultured CD4+ T cells were pooled with unique dual indexes and sequenced on an Illumina iSeq 100. In the paper's pipeline: Non-productive sequences were removed, and CDR3s not starting with C, not ending with F or W, or shorter than 7 amino acids were discarded. The MANAFEST web application was used to identify antigen-specific clonotypes by comparing peptide-stimulated wells against reference wells and other culture wells. For a clone to be called positive, the clone needed an FDR below 0.05, an odds ratio above 5, and a productive frequency above 0.1% in at least two of three replicate wells. A clonotype counted as cross-reactive if it showed significant expansion both in the SARS-CoV-2 spike wells and in at least one common cold coronavirus spike condition. Using R version 3.6.1, CDR3 homology was evaluated through Levenshtein distances (stringdist) along with unrooted phylogenetic trees (ape). TCRdb reanalyzed the raw reads on its own, using fastp at Q25 for trimming and MiXCR for clone calling, and kept in-frame beta chains. For every CDR3 protein sequence, its rows merge into one entry that carries the most common genes and DNA. The V and J calls shown here were made by TCRdb, not taken from the authors' results. The sample profile shows some 16,000 distinct CDR3 sequences; about three quarters of them were found once. Jointly, the top ten make up about 4.6% of the sample.

As for this clonotype: The antigen this receptor binds is unknown. The record has no base qualities; no much larger clone is one base away.

The meaning of the sample's treatment or condition label: approximately 10-day PBMC culture with coronavirus spike peptide pools or control peptides (ViraFEST assay). The ViraFEST assay was used in the study, in which antigen-specific T cells were expanded with peptide pools and expanded clonotypes were subsequently identified by TCR sequencing. The positive SARS-CoV-2 PCR tests of the convalescent patients were dated from March to December 2020, before the Alpha, Beta and Delta variants emerged in the United States. Each well held two million PBMCs cultured with around 9 ug/ml peptide pools in IMDM containing around 5.5% human AB serum and approximately 10 IU/ml IL-2. Half of the culture medium was replaced with fresh IL-2-containing medium on days 3 and 7. Once the cells had been in culture for 9 to 10 days, the EasySep CD4+ T cell isolation kit was used to isolate CD4+ T cells by negative selection. Ficoll-Paque Plus gradient centrifugation was used to isolate PBMCs from whole blood, and the isolated PBMCs were then either used fresh or cryopreserved at -140C. Culture conditions were generally each tested in triplicate wells.

CDR1 and CDR2 are read off the germline V gene as KGHSH and LQKENI. Counted from cysteine to phenylalanine, this CDR3 has 16 amino acids. Only the CDR3 DNA is retained, 48 bases long and in frame from the first base. V loses 8 bases, J loses 7 bases, and the germline ends lie 26 bases apart. The material sequenced was CD4+ T cells from blood, cultured in vitro. Recombination connected TRBV18 to TRBJ1-2; perhaps TRBD1 is the D gene, with 6 bases matching. This receptor was obtained from a human donor who had recovered from COVID-19. The DNA reads as follows: TGTGCCAGCACCCCAATAGGACCGGGACAACGTTCTGGCTACACCTTC. Translation gives CASTPIGPGQRSGYTF.